This T cell receptor (beta chain) was captured by sequencing in a study of cytomegalovirus exposure and HLA in healthy donors. This clone came up once. CDR1 and CDR2 from the germline V gene are LNHNV and YYDKDF (reference sequence). With V trimmed by 3 bases and J by 6 bases, 12 bases remained unmatched. This CDR3 is 16 amino acids long. Sequencing used immunoSEQ multiplex PCR; TCRdb keeps in-frame clones, though not all of them. The sample yields some 120,000 clones, approximately 95% seen once. Input material: PBMCs. The V and J genes are TRBV15 and TRBJ2-3, with TRBD1 matching over 7 bases. This receptor was taken from a young man in good health and CMV-seronegative. CDR3 residues: CATSRKRTGGLDTQYF. In nucleotides, the CDR3 is TGTGCCACCAGCAGGAAGCGGACAGGAGGTCTGGATACGCAGTATTTT.